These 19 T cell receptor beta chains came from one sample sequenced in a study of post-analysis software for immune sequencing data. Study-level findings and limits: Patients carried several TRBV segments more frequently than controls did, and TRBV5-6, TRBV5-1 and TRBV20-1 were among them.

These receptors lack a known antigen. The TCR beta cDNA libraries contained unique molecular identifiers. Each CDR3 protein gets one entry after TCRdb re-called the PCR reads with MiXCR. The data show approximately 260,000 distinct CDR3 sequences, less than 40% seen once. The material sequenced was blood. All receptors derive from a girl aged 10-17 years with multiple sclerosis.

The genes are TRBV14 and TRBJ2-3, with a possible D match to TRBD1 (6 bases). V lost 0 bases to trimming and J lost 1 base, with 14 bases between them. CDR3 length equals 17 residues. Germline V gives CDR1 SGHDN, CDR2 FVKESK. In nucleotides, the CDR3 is TGTGCCAGCAGCCAAGAAGACGGCAGGGGTGGCACAGATACGCAGTATTTT. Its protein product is CASSQEDGRGGTDTQYF.

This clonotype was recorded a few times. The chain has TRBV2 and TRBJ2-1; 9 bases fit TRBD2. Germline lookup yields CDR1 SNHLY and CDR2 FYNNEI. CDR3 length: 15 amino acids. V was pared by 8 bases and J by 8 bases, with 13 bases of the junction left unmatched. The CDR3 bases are TGTGCCAGCGGTAGGGGGACTAGCTATCTCTATGAGCAGTTCTTC. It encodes CASGRGTSYLYEQFF.

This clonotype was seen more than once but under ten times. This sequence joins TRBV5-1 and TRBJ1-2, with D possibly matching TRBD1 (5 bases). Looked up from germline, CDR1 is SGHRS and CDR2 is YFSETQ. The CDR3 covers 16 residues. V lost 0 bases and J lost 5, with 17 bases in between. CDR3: CASSLDRQGKGYGYTF. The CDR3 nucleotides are TGCGCCAGCAGCTTGGATCGGCAGGGAAAAGGATATGGCTACACCTTC.

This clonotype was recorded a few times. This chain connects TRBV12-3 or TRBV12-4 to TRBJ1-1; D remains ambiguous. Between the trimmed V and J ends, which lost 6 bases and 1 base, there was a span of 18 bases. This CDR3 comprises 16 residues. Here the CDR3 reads CASSPDLGSRNTEAFF. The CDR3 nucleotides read TGTGCCAGCAGCCCTGACCTAGGAAGCAGGAACACTGAAGCTTTCTTT.

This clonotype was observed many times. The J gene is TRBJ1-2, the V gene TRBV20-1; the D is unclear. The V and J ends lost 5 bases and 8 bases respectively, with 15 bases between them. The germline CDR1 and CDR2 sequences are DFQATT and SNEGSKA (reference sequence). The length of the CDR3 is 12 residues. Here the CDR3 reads CSARVEAIGYTF. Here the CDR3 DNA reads TGCAGTGCTCGGGTGGAGGCTATAGGCTACACCTTC.

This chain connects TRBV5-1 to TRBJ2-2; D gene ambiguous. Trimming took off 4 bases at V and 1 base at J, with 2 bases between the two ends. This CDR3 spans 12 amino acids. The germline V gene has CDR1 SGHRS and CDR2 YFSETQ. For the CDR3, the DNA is TGCGCCAGCAGCGTGAACACCGGGGAGCTGTTTTTT. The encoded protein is CASSVNTGELFF.

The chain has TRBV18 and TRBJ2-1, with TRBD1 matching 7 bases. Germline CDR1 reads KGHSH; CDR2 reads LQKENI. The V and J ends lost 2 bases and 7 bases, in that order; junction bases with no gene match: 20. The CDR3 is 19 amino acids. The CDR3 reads CASSPRDSVSPPHLNEQFF. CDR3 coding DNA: TGTGCCAGCTCACCAAGGGACAGTGTATCTCCCCCCCACTTGAATGAGCAGTTCTTC.

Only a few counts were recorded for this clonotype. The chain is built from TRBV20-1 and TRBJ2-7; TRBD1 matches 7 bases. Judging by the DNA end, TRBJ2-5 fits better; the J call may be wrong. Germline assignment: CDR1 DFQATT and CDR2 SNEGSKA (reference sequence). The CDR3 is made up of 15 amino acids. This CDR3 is CSARDSRQGGETQYF. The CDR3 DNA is TGCAGTGCTAGAGATTCAAGACAGGGTGGAGAGACCCAGTACTTC.

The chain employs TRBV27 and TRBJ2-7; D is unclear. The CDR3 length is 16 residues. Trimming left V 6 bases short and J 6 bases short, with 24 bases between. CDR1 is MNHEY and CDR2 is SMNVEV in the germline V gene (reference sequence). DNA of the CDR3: TGTGCCAGCAGCCCCTCCTCAGTGGTTGCTATAACCGAGCAGTACTTC. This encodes CASSPSSVVAITEQYF.

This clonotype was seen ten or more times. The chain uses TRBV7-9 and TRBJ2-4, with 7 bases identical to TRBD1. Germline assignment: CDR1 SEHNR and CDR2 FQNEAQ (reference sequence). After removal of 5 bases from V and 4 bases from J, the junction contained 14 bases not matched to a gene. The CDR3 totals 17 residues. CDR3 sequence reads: CASSQFPSGTEKNIQYF. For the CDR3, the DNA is TGTGCCAGCAGCCAATTCCCATCCGGGACAGAGAAAAACATTCAGTACTTC.

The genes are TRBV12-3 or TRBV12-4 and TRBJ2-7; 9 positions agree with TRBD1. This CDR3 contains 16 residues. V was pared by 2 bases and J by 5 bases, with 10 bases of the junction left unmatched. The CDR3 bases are TGTGCCAGCAGTTTAAGTAAGGGACAGGGTTACCACGAGCAGTACTTC. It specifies CASSLSKGQGYHEQYF.

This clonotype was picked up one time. The CDR3 region has the DNA TGTGCCAGCAGCTTAGGCCTTAATGAGCAGTTCTTC. This gives the protein CASSLGLNEQFF. V gene TRBV7-2 combines with J gene TRBJ2-1; no reliable D call. Germline lookup yields CDR1 SGHTA and CDR2 FQGNSA. This CDR3 is 12 amino acids long. The ends were cut back, 1 base at V and 7 bases at J, with 5 bases in the middle.

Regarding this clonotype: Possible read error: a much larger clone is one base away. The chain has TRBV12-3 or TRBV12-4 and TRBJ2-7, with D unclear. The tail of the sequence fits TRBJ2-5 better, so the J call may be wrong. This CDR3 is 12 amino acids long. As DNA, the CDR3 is TGTGCCAGCAGGTGCGTAGGGGAGACCCAGTACTTC. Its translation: CASRCVGETQYF.

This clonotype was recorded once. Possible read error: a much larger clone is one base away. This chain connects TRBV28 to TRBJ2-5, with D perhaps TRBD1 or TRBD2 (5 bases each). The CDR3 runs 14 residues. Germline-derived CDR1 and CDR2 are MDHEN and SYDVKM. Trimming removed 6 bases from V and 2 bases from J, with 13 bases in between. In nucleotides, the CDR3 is TGTGCCAGCAGGTTACCCGGGACGCAAGAGACCCAGTACTTC. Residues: CASRLPGTQETQYF.

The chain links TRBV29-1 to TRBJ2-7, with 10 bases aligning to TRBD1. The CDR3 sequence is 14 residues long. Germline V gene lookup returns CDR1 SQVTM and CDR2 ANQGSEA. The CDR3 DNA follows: TGCAGTGTTCTTCGGGGACAGGGGACCTACGAGCAGTACTTC. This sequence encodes CSVLRGQGTYEQYF.

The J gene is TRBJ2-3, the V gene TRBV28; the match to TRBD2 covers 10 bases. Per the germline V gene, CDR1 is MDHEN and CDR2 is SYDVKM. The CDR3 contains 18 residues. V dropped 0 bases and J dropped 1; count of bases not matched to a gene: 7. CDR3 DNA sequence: TGTGCCAGCAGTTTATGGGCTAGCGGGAGCTATGGCACAGATACGCAGTATTTT. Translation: CASSLWASGSYGTDTQYF.

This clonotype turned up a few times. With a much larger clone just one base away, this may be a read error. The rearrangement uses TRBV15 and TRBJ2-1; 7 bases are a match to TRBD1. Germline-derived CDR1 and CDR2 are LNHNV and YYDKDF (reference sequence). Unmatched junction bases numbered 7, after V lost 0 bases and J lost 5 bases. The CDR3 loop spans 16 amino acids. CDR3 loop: CATSRDEGATDNEQFF. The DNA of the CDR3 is TGTGCCACCAGCAGAGATGAGGGGGCAACGGACAATGAGCAGTTCTTC.

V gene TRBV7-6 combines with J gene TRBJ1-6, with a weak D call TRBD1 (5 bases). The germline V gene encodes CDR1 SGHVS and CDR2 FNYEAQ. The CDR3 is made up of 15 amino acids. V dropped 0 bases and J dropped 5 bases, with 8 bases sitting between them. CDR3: CASSLAGVDNSPLHF. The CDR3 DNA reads TGTGCCAGCAGCTTAGCAGGGGTGGATAATTCACCCCTCCACTTT.

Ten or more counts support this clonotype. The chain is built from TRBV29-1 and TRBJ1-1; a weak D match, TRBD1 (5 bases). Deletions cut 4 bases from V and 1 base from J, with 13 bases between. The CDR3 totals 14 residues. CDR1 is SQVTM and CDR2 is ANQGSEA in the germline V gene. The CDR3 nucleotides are TGCAGCGTTGCCGACAGTGGGGGGAACACTGAAGCTTTCTTT. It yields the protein CSVADSGGNTEAFF. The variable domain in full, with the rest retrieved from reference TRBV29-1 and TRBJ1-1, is SAVISQKPSRDICQRGTSLTIQCQVDSQVTMMFWYRQQPGQSLTLIATANQGSEATYESGFVIDKFPISRPNLTFSTLTVSNMSPEDSSIYLCSVADSGGNTEAFFGQGTRLTVV.